Sequencing of this TCR beta chain was carried out in a study of blood T cell repertoires in COVID-19. CDR3 length: 14 residues. Germline assignment: CDR1 SGHRS and CDR2 YFSETQ. V was trimmed by 5 bases and J by 0 bases, leaving 10 bases between them. This clone was counted a single time. Participants were aged 18 to 89 years from 20 to 30 US areas. In the authors' workflow: Amplification from reference gene primers served as the basis for estimated nucleated cell counts. The repertoire was sequenced with immunoSEQ multiplex PCR; TCRdb's copy has only in-frame clones and lacks some. V, J and clone size derive from that table, while D and trimming were established from the DNA sequence. The sample lists approximately 220,000 clones, over 75% occurring once.

This clonotype originated in a middle-aged woman with acute COVID-19. Sequencing input: PBMCs or T cells enriched from blood (not recorded which). The chain carries TRBV5-1 and TRBJ2-3; D unclear. The CDR3 region has the DNA TGCGCCAGCAGAGCCCAAACTAGCACAGATACGCAGTATTTT. Its protein is CASRAQTSTDTQYF.